The sequence of this TCR beta chain was determined in a study of post-analysis software for immune sequencing data. Germline V gene data show CDR1 as SGHRS and CDR2 as YFSETQ. V lost 3 bases and J 1 base, leaving 10 bases between the germline ends. CDR3 length: 14 residues. Details on this clonotype: Its antigen remains unidentified.

Overall study findings and caveats: Analysis by F measure revealed that same-batch samples clustered strongly together. Several TRBV segments, TRBV5-6, TRBV5-1 and TRBV20-1 among them, were found more frequent in patients than controls.

Unique molecular identifiers had been added to the TCR beta cDNA libraries. Each CDR3 protein is one row after TCRdb ran MiXCR on the PCR reads. The repertoire consists of roughly 800,000 distinct CDR3 sequences, with roughly 50% occurring once and the leading ten covering roughly 4.4%. This sequence was found in a girl under 18 with multiple sclerosis. Sequenced material: blood. This chain links TRBV5-1 with TRBJ1-2; D possibly corresponds to TRBD1 (6 bases). The CDR3 sequence: CASSSKDSNYGYTF. The CDR3 region has the DNA TGCGCCAGCAGCTCAAAGGACAGTAACTATGGCTACACCTTC.